Only a few counts were recorded for the clone carrying this T cell receptor (beta chain). This record belongs to a study of T-cell reconstitution after alpha-beta-depleted transplantation in children. Unique molecular identifiers were incorporated into the prepared TCRbeta library. TCRdb redid the calling of the PCR reads with MiXCR, one entry per CDR3 protein. The table records around 370,000 distinct CDR3 sequences, 10% of them present only once. This CDR3 contains 16 residues. V lost 6 bases to trimming and J lost 7 bases; unmatched junction nucleotides: 13. Germline V gene data show CDR1 as MDHEN and CDR2 as SYDVKM.

This receptor was obtained from a human donor who donated a stem cell graft to a child with acute lymphoblastic leukemia. The sequencing here drew on PBMCs from the stem cell graft donor, taken from the stem cell graft. The chain carries TRBV28 and TRBJ2-2, with TRBD2 matching over 8 bases. This chain's CDR3 is CASSPPGGLAGGELFF. DNA of the CDR3: TGTGCCAGCAGCCCACCGGGCGGGCTAGCGGGCGGGGAGCTGTTTTTT.